This TCR beta chain was found in a study of blood T cell repertoires in COVID-19. Study overall: Collection of acute and convalescent COVID-19 samples took place in the United States, Italy and Spain. PBMCs, B-cell-depleted T cells, or T cells provided the cDNA or gDNA that made up the material.

The V end lost 4 bases, the J end lost 4 bases, and 8 bases lay between the germline ends. CDR3 length: 13 residues. As processed by the authors: Nucleated cell number was recorded as an estimate derived from reference gene primer amplification. The table came from immunoSEQ multiplex PCR; TCRdb's copy has only in-frame clones and leaves some out. V and J calls plus clone size are reproduced from that table; the DNA served to infer D and trimming. The repertoire has approximately 140,000 clones, 80% to 90% of them found once; the top ten carry under 3.5%. The sequence was obtained from a man between 65 and 79 years old with acute or convalescent COVID-19. Sequenced material: peripheral blood. V usage is TRBV12-3 or TRBV12-4 and J usage is TRBJ2-1; D is ambiguous. The CDR3 DNA follows: TGTGCCAGCAGTTCCCTTAGTTACAATGAGCAGTTCTTC. It is translated as CASSSLSYNEQFF.